A selection of T cell receptor beta chains follows, all from one sample in a study of T cells in Graves' hyperthyroidism and ophthalmopathy. A single record per CDR3 protein comes from TCRdb applying MiXCR to the multiplex PCR reads. Of 350,000 or so distinct CDR3 sequences listed, 21% were seen once; the top ten hold around 50%. Sequenced input: blood. The receptor source for this set is a woman aged 45-60 years with Graves' hyperthyroidism. CDR3s include the opening cysteine and the closing phenylalanine or tryptophan. The D gene is left open where the match is weak. Clone size, where shown, is once, few, many, or a class for clones that have expanded.

D gene: NA
clone size: many
V gene: TRBV2
J gene: TRBJ2-3
CDR3 DNA: TGTGCCAGCAGTGAGCCACCCAATACGCAGTATTTT
CDR3 protein: CASSEPPNTQYF

D gene: TRBD1
clone size: NA
V gene: TRBV12-3/TRBV12-4
J gene: TRBJ1-1
CDR3 DNA: TGTGCCAGCACCTCCGGGACAGTGAACACTGAAGCTTTCTTT
CDR3 protein: CASTSGTVNTEAFF

D gene: TRBD1
clone size: few
V gene: TRBV10-3
J gene: TRBJ2-1
CDR3 DNA: TGTGCCATCAGAGGGACAGGGCCTGACAATGAGCAGTTCTTC
CDR3 protein: CAIRGTGPDNEQFF

D gene: NA
clone size: few
V gene: TRBV6-1
J gene: TRBJ2-2
CDR3 DNA: TGTGCCAGTCGAAGGACGACGAACACCGGGGAGCTGTTTTTT
CDR3 protein: CASRRTTNTGELFF

D gene: NA
clone size: few
V gene: TRBV30
J gene: TRBJ1-2
CDR3 DNA: TGTGCCCTGGTAGAAAACTATGGCTACACCTTC
CDR3 protein: CALVENYGYTF

D gene: TRBD2
clone size: many
V gene: TRBV20-1
J gene: TRBJ2-7
CDR3 DNA: TGCAGTGCTCCCCCTTTAGCGGGAGGCCGATACGAGCAGTACTTC
CDR3 protein: CSAPPLAGGRYEQYF

D gene: NA
clone size: many
V gene: TRBV24-1
J gene: TRBJ1-3
CDR3 DNA: TGTGCCACCAGTGATCGAAGAAACACCATATATTTT
CDR3 protein: CATSDRRNTIYF

D gene: NA
clone size: many
V gene: TRBV30
J gene: TRBJ1-1
CDR3 DNA: TGTGCCTGGAGTGTACTTCGAGGGTTTGAAGCTTTCTTT
CDR3 protein: CAWSVLRGFEAFF

D gene: NA
clone size: NA
V gene: TRBV24-1
J gene: TRBJ2-7
CDR3 DNA: TGTGCCACAGCGAGAGGGCCGGCGGACGAGCAGTACTTC
CDR3 protein: CATARGPADEQYF

D gene: TRBD2
clone size: NA
V gene: TRBV30
J gene: TRBJ2-3
CDR3 DNA: TGTGCCTGGAGAGGCGGGGGAGGCACAGATACGCAGTATTTT
CDR3 protein: CAWRGGGGTDTQYF

D gene: NA
clone size: few
V gene: TRBV24-1
J gene: TRBJ1-2
CDR3 DNA: TGTGCCACCAGTACCGGCAGCTTCTATGGCTACACCTTC
CDR3 protein: CATSTGSFYGYTF

D gene: NA
clone size: many
V gene: TRBV5-1
J gene: TRBJ2-2
CDR3 DNA: TGCGCCAGCAGCCGACTATCCCGGAACACCGGGGAGCTGTTTTTT
CDR3 protein: CASSRLSRNTGELFF

D gene: NA
clone size: many
V gene: TRBV7-9
J gene: TRBJ2-7
CDR3 DNA: TGTGCCAGCACGCCGAAGACAGGCGTCGTGGACGAGCAGTACTTC
CDR3 protein: CASTPKTGVVDEQYF

D gene: NA
clone size: many
V gene: TRBV2
J gene: TRBJ1-4
CDR3 DNA: TGTGCCAGTGGACGGCCCCCAAATGAAAAACTGTTTTTT
CDR3 protein: CASGRPPNEKLFF

D gene: TRBD1
clone size: many
V gene: TRBV6-1
J gene: TRBJ1-2
CDR3 DNA: TGTGCCAGCAGTGACGTTAACAGGGGCTCGGCCGGCTACACCTTC
CDR3 protein: CASSDVNRGSAGYTF

D gene: TRBD2
clone size: few
V gene: TRBV20-1
J gene: TRBJ2-2
CDR3 DNA: TGCAGTGCTAGAGAGCCGGGAGGTTTCACCGGGGAGCTGTTTTTT
CDR3 protein: CSAREPGGFTGELFF

D gene: TRBD1
clone size: few
V gene: TRBV5-1
J gene: TRBJ2-2
CDR3 DNA: TGCGCCAGCAGTCCTGACAGGGGGCCCACCGGGGAGCTGTTTTTT
CDR3 protein: CASSPDRGPTGELFF

D gene: NA
clone size: NA
V gene: TRBV3-1
J gene: TRBJ2-7
CDR3 DNA: TGTGCCAGCAGCCAAGGGTTGGGGCTGAGCGAGCAGTACTTC
CDR3 protein: CASSQGLGLSEQYF

D gene: NA
clone size: NA
V gene: TRBV28
J gene: TRBJ2-7
CDR3 DNA: TGTGCCAGCAGTTTTTCCGGCAGGGACGGGCACTACGAGCAGTACTTC
CDR3 protein: CASSFSGRDGHYEQYF

D gene: NA
clone size: NA
V gene: TRBV7-3
J gene: TRBJ2-5
CDR3 DNA: TGTGCCAGCAGCGCCGGAGCCTCGGGGATCCAGTACTTC
CDR3 protein: CASSAGASGIQYF

D gene: NA
clone size: NA
V gene: TRBV6-1
J gene: TRBJ2-1
CDR3 DNA: TGTGCCACCCGAAACCAGCTAATTCTAAACAATGAGCAGTTCTTC
CDR3 protein: CATRNQLILNNEQFF

D gene: TRBD1
clone size: many
V gene: TRBV6-1
J gene: TRBJ1-2
CDR3 DNA: TGTGCCAGCAGTTCACAGGGGGATAACTATGGCTACACCTTC
CDR3 protein: CASSSQGDNYGYTF

D gene: TRBD1
clone size: NA
V gene: TRBV5-4
J gene: TRBJ1-6
CDR3 DNA: TGTGCCAGCAGCTTGGCAGGGGGCGCAAATTCACCCCTCCGCTTT
CDR3 protein: CASSLAGGANSPLRF

D gene: NA
clone size: many
V gene: TRBV19
J gene: TRBJ2-7
CDR3 DNA: TGTGCCAGTAGTGCCTCAGGGGCAGTGGGCTACGAGCAGTACTTC
CDR3 protein: CASSASGAVGYEQYF

D gene: NA
clone size: many
V gene: TRBV28
J gene: TRBJ1-2
CDR3 DNA: TGTGCCAGCAGTCCCCGTAAGGATGGCTACACCTTC
CDR3 protein: CASSPRKDGYTF

D gene: NA
clone size: few
V gene: TRBV14
J gene: TRBJ1-1
CDR3 DNA: TGTGCCAGCAGCCAAGCCCGGGGGATAGCCACTGAAGCTTTCTTT
CDR3 protein: CASSQARGIATEAFF

D gene: TRBD1
clone size: many
V gene: TRBV7-9
J gene: TRBJ2-7
CDR3 DNA: TGTGCCAGCAGCTCACAGGGGCTGGTGGGGTACGAGCAGTACTTC
CDR3 protein: CASSSQGLVGYEQYF

D gene: TRBD1
clone size: many
V gene: TRBV28
J gene: TRBJ1-5
CDR3 DNA: TGTGCCAGCAGTCCCCTGGACAGGGAAGATCAGCCCCAGCATTTT
CDR3 protein: CASSPLDREDQPQHF

D gene: NA
clone size: few
V gene: TRBV6-1
J gene: TRBJ2-1
CDR3 DNA: TGTGCCGGCATGATGGTTAGCGGCTCCTACAATGAGCAGTTCTTC
CDR3 protein: CAGMMVSGSYNEQFF

D gene: NA
clone size: few
V gene: TRBV28
J gene: TRBJ1-2
CDR3 DNA: TGTGCCAGCAGGGAACACAGGGTGAGGGGCTACACCTTC
CDR3 protein: CASREHRVRGYTF

D gene: NA
clone size: NA
V gene: TRBV28
J gene: TRBJ1-2
CDR3 DNA: TGTGCCAGCAGTCAGCCGACCGGATCCGGCTACACCTTC
CDR3 protein: CASSQPTGSGYTF

D gene: TRBD1
clone size: few
V gene: TRBV2
J gene: TRBJ2-7
CDR3 DNA: TGTGCCAGTAGACAGGGACCCAACTACTACGAGCAGTACTTC
CDR3 protein: CASRQGPNYYEQYF

D gene: NA
clone size: few
V gene: TRBV7-9
J gene: TRBJ2-5
CDR3 DNA: TGTGCCAGCAGCACGGCGGGGCGGGAGACCCAGTACTTC
CDR3 protein: CASSTAGRETQYF

D gene: NA
clone size: NA
V gene: TRBV15
J gene: TRBJ1-4
CDR3 DNA: TGTGCCACCAGCAGAAAGACTAATGAAAAACTGTTTTTT
CDR3 protein: CATSRKTNEKLFF

D gene: TRBD1
clone size: NA
V gene: TRBV5-1
J gene: TRBJ1-1
CDR3 DNA: TGCGCCAGCAGCTTGGAGGGGGCTACCTCTGAAGCTTTCTTT
CDR3 protein: CASSLEGATSEAFF

D gene: TRBD1
clone size: many
V gene: TRBV12-3/TRBV12-4
J gene: TRBJ2-6
CDR3 DNA: TGTGCCAGCAGTCCCCAGGGACAGGGGACCTCTGGGGCCAACGTCCTGACTTTC
CDR3 protein: CASSPQGQGTSGANVLTF

D gene: TRBD2
clone size: many
V gene: TRBV11-3
J gene: TRBJ2-7
CDR3 DNA: TGTGCCAGCAGCTTAGGGACGGGAGGGAGCTCCTACGAGCAGTACTTC
CDR3 protein: CASSLGTGGSSYEQYF

D gene: NA
clone size: NA
V gene: TRBV9
J gene: TRBJ2-4
CDR3 DNA: TGTGCCAGCAGCTCCCCGGTCGGGGACATTCAGTACTTC
CDR3 protein: CASSSPVGDIQYF

D gene: NA
clone size: NA
V gene: TRBV20-1
J gene: TRBJ2-1
CDR3 DNA: TGCAGTGCTAGAGATATCGTGAGCTCCTACAATGAGCAGTTCTTC
CDR3 protein: CSARDIVSSYNEQFF

D gene: NA
clone size: many
V gene: TRBV20-1
J gene: TRBJ2-7
CDR3 DNA: TGCAGTGCCAAAAAGACGCTCTACGAGCAGTACTTC
CDR3 protein: CSAKKTLYEQYF

D gene: TRBD1
clone size: NA
V gene: TRBV5-8
J gene: TRBJ1-1
CDR3 DNA: TGTGCCAGCAGCTCCACAGGGGCCGAAGCTTTCTTT
CDR3 protein: CASSSTGAEAFF

D gene: NA
clone size: NA
V gene: TRBV15
J gene: TRBJ2-7
CDR3 DNA: TGTGCCACCAGGGCCAAAAACTCCTACGAGCAGTACTTC
CDR3 protein: CATRAKNSYEQYF

D gene: NA
clone size: few
V gene: TRBV3-1
J gene: TRBJ2-7
CDR3 DNA: TGTGCCAGCAGCCAAGACAGGGTTTCGAGCTCCTACGAGCAGTACTTC
CDR3 protein: CASSQDRVSSSYEQYF

D gene: NA
clone size: few
V gene: TRBV5-1
J gene: TRBJ2-2
CDR3 DNA: TGCGCCAGCAGCTTGAAGAGGTGGATGGACACCGGGGAGCTGTTTTTT
CDR3 protein: CASSLKRWMDTGELFF

D gene: TRBD2
clone size: many
V gene: TRBV12-3/TRBV12-4
J gene: TRBJ2-3
CDR3 DNA: TGTGCCAGCAGTCTTGGACTAGCGGGAGGGAGCACAGATACGCAGTATTTT
CDR3 protein: CASSLGLAGGSTDTQYF

D gene: TRBD2
clone size: few
V gene: TRBV5-8
J gene: TRBJ2-1
CDR3 DNA: TGTGCCAGCAGGGATCAGCGGGGGGGCCTCGGTGAGCAGTTCTTC
CDR3 protein: CASRDQRGGLGEQFF

D gene: NA
clone size: NA
V gene: TRBV6-1
J gene: TRBJ1-5
CDR3 DNA: TGTGCCAGCAGACCCCGGGGGTTTGTTAATCAGCCCCAGCATTTT
CDR3 protein: CASRPRGFVNQPQHF

D gene: TRBD1
clone size: many
V gene: TRBV7-9
J gene: TRBJ2-1
CDR3 DNA: TGTGCCAGCAGCTCGGGACAGGGTTCTGTCAATGAGCAGTTCTTC
CDR3 protein: CASSSGQGSVNEQFF